This entry lists 17 T cell receptor beta chains sequenced from one sample in a study of shared clonotypes between healthy human individuals. Sequencing was performed with immunoSEQ multiplex PCR; in TCRdb, only in-frame clones are kept and a portion is missing. The sample has 2 million to 2.5 million clones, around 93% seen once. The sample consisted of naive CD4+ T cells from PBMCs. Subset specified: CD45RA+ positively selected. Source of these receptors: a man younger than 35 in good health. Some clones in this sample may be carry-over from other donors' samples.

This clone is a singleton in its sample. The V and J genes are TRBV6-1 and TRBJ1-5; tentative D call: TRBD1 (6 bases). V gave up 6 bases and J gave up 0 bases, with 9 bases separating them. The CDR3 is 14 residues long. Germline CDR1 reads MNHNS; CDR2 reads SASEGT. In DNA, the CDR3 is TGTGCCAGCAGCGGACAGTATAGCAATCAGCCCCAGCATTTT. It yields the protein CASSGQYSNQPQHF.

The chain joins TRBV16 to TRBJ1-5, with TRBD1 matching 8 bases. The CDR3 covers 16 residues. Germline lookup yields CDR1 KGHSY and CDR2 FQNENV. After removal of 1 base from V and 6 bases from J, the junction contained 8 bases not matched to a gene. CDR3 in DNA: TGTGCCAGCAGCCAATGGATCGACAGGGGAGCTCAGCCCCAGCATTTT. Encoded protein: CASSQWIDRGAQPQHF.

The rearrangement links TRBV25-1 to TRBJ1-6, with D perhaps TRBD1 (6 bases). V lost 6 bases, J lost 7 bases, and 13 bases lay in between. The V gene's germline CDR1 is MGHDK and CDR2 SYGVNS. This CDR3 contains 14 residues. The CDR3 region is CASRGQGQNSPLHF. The CDR3 region has the DNA TGTGCCAGCAGGGGGCAGGGGCAGAATTCACCCCTCCACTTT. The whole variable domain, remainder taken from reference TRBV25-1 and TRBJ1-6, is EADIYQTPRYLVIGTGKKITLECSQTMGHDKMYWYQQDPGMELHLIHYSYGVNSTEKGDLSSESTVSRIRTEHFPLTLESARPSHTSQYLCASRGQGQNSPLHFGNGTRLTVT.

The count of this clone is one. This chain connects TRBV11-2 to TRBJ1-5; D not certain. The CDR3 is made up of 14 amino acids. V lost 3 bases to trimming and J lost 1 base, with 7 bases between them. The germline V gene encodes CDR1 SGHAT and CDR2 FQNNGV. The CDR3 sequence is CASSFTGSNQPQHF. The CDR3 bases are TGTGCCAGCAGCTTTACCGGGAGCAATCAGCCCCAGCATTTT.

The chain employs TRBV18 and TRBJ2-5, with 9 bases aligning to TRBD2. The CDR3 loop spans 15 amino acids. V was clipped by 4 bases and J by 4 bases; unmatched bases: 7. Germline V gene data show CDR1 as KGHSH and CDR2 as LQKENI. The CDR3 DNA sequence: TGTGCCAGCTCACGTGCGGGAGGGCCTTTAGAGACCCAGTACTTC. It specifies CASSRAGGPLETQYF.

V usage is TRBV7-9 and J usage is TRBJ2-3; 7 bases align to TRBD2. V shed 6 bases, J shed 0 bases, and the junction held 6 bases outside the gene matches. Looked up from germline, CDR1 is SEHNR and CDR2 is FQNEAQ (reference sequence). CDR3 size: 15 residues. The CDR3 DNA follows: TGTGCCAGCAGGTCTAGCGGATCTAGCACAGATACGCAGTATTTT. Encoded protein: CASRSSGSSTDTQYF.

The chain employs TRBV5-1 and TRBJ2-7; TRBD1 or TRBD2 may be the D gene (5 bases each). V was pared by 4 bases and J by 1 base, with 15 bases between. CDR3 size: 15 residues. Germline CDR1 reads SGHRS; CDR2 reads YFSETQ. CDR3 nucleotide sequence: TGCGCCAGCAGCCCTAACCGGGACGGTTCCTACGAGCAGTACTTC. Protein: CASSPNRDGSYEQYF.

This chain links TRBV2 with TRBJ1-4, with a possible D match to TRBD1 (6 bases). The V gene lost 7 bases and the J gene lost 7 bases, with 19 bases spanning the gap. This CDR3 spans 15 amino acids. The V gene's germline CDR1 is SNHLY and CDR2 FYNNEI. The CDR3 nucleotides are TGTGCCAGCACCCCGTGGGGGGGCGAGGGTGAAAAACTGTTTTTT. Its translation is CASTPWGGEGEKLFF.

Comments on this clone: Different DNA sequences within this sample yield the same CDR3. This chain uses TRBV19 with TRBJ2-2; D gene uncertain. Trimming removed 3 bases from V and 6 bases from J, with 5 bases in between. The CDR3 consists of 12 residues. Germline V gene lookup returns CDR1 LNHDA and CDR2 SQIVND (reference sequence). The CDR3 bases are TGTGCCAGTAGTATTCTGGCCGGGGAGCTGTTTTTT. It is translated as CASSILAGELFF. Combining the CDR3 with reference TRBV19 and TRBJ2-2 gives the whole variable domain DGGITQSPKYLFRKEGQNVTLSCEQNLNHDAMYWYRQDPGQGLRLIYYSQIVNDFQKGDIAEGYSVSREKKESFPLTVTSAQKNPTAFYLCASSILAGELFFGEGSRLTVL.

With respect to this clone: The same CDR3 can be traced to other DNA sequences in this sample. This chain connects TRBV5-1 to TRBJ1-3; D is undetermined. Trimming shortened V by 0 bases and J by 0 bases, and 7 bases separated the two germline ends. There are 15 residues in the CDR3. CDR1 SGHRS and CDR2 YFSETQ come from the germline V gene. DNA for the CDR3: TGCGCCAGCAGCTTGGGGGGTCTCTCTGGAAACACCATATATTTT. Translated, it gives CASSLGGLSGNTIYF.

This clone was seen a single time. The sample has other DNA sequences that encode this CDR3 too. V and J are TRBV6-6 and TRBJ1-3, with 7 bases that match TRBD1. The CDR3 consists of 14 residues. With 2 bases clipped from V and 4 bases from J, the junction kept 2 bases outside the gene matches. Per the germline V gene, CDR1 is MNHNY and CDR2 is SVGAGI (reference sequence). CDR3 sequence reads: CASSYRGPGNTIYF. The CDR3 DNA reads TGTGCCAGCAGTTACAGGGGGCCGGGAAACACCATATATTTT.

CDR3 loop: CASSLEENTEAFF. CDR3 nucleotides: TGTGCCAGCAGTTTAGAGGAGAACACTGAAGCTTTCTTT. The rearrangement links TRBV28 to TRBJ1-1; D not certain. The CDR3 covers 13 residues. Trimming took 2 bases from V and 1 from J, leaving 5 bases between them. The germline V gene has CDR1 MDHEN and CDR2 SYDVKM. The whole variable domain, filled in from reference TRBV28 and TRBJ1-1, reads DVKVTQSSRYLVKRTGEKVFLECVQDMDHENMFWYRQDPGLGLRLIYFSYDVKMKEKGDIPEGYSVSREKKERFSLILESASTNQTSMYLCASSLEENTEAFFGQGTRLTVV.

The V call is TRBV11-2, the J call TRBJ2-1; 9 bases fit TRBD1. The length of the CDR3 is 17 residues. Germline V gives CDR1 SGHAT, CDR2 FQNNGV. V dropped 6 bases and J dropped 2; count of bases not matched to a gene: 11. The CDR3 nucleotides read TGTGCCAGCAGACCTCTGTCCGGGACAGGGACCTACAATGAGCAGTTCTTC. The encoded protein is CASRPLSGTGTYNEQFF.

The chain uses TRBV7-3 and TRBJ2-1; D may be TRBD2 (6 bases). The CDR3 sequence is 16 residues long. V dropped 1 base and J dropped 2 bases, with 12 bases sitting between them. Germline V gene lookup returns CDR1 SGHTA and CDR2 FQGTGA. The CDR3 loop is CASSLNWEVAYNEQFF. The CDR3 region has the DNA TGTGCCAGCAGCTTAAATTGGGAGGTCGCCTACAATGAGCAGTTCTTC.

The V call is TRBV15, the J call TRBJ2-2, with D maybe TRBD1 (5 bases). Trimming pared 8 bases from V and 4 bases from J, leaving 14 bases between. The germline V gene encodes CDR1 LNHNV and CDR2 YYDKDF (reference sequence). CDR3 size: 14 residues. DNA for the CDR3: TGTGCCACCTCAAGACAGCCCAGCACCGGGGAGCTGTTTTTT. The encoded protein is CATSRQPSTGELFF.

The rearrangement joins TRBV28 to TRBJ2-7; 8 bases are shared with TRBD1. The length of the CDR3 is 15 residues. From germline, CDR1 is MDHEN and CDR2 SYDVKM. Germline trimming cut 5 bases from V and 5 bases from J; bases unmatched to any gene: 11. CDR3 sequence (DNA): TGTGCCAGCAGTCCTCTCGGGACAGGCTCTCACGAGCAGTACTTC. The encoded protein is CASSPLGTGSHEQYF.

The chain links TRBV6-1 to TRBJ2-7; a possible D gene is TRBD1 (5 bases). Germline V gives CDR1 MNHNS, CDR2 SASEGT. Trimming stripped 5 bases from V and 6 bases from J, with 20 bases between. This CDR3 has 15 amino acids. CDR3 in DNA: TGTGCCAGCAGTAGCCGGCTAGGGCAGGGCGGCGAGCAGTACTTC. It specifies CASSSRLGQGGEQYF.